Below are 13 T cell receptor beta chains sequenced from a single sample in a study of beta chain features in type 1 diabetes. Investigators reverse transcribed all isolated RNA, so they sequenced expressed TCRB transcripts. Only in-frame clones appear in the TCRdb table, and some are missing; sequencing was by immunoSEQ multiplex PCR. The sample has about 300,000 clones, 8% seen once. The sample was central memory CD4+ T cells from blood. These receptors all come from a woman aged 18 to 35 in good health.

With respect to this clone: This sample also contains other DNA sequences that code for the same CDR3. V usage is TRBV25-1 and J usage is TRBJ2-6; D may be TRBD1 or TRBD2 (5 bases each). In germline, CDR1 is MGHDK, CDR2 SYGVNS. V was trimmed by 2 bases and J by 0 bases, leaving 5 bases between them. CDR3 size: 15 residues. CDR3 region: CASSEGGSGANVLTF. The CDR3 nucleotides read TGTGCCAGCAGTGAAGGGGGCTCTGGGGCCAACGTCCTGACTTTC.

This clone was seen a handful of times. The V gene is TRBV7-9, the J gene TRBJ1-3, with no clear D. Trimming shortened V by 5 bases and J by 4 bases, and 6 bases separated the two germline ends. The CDR3 contains 12 residues. Germline V CDR1 and CDR2: SEHNR, FQNEAQ (reference sequence). The CDR3 here is CASSKAGNTIYF. The CDR3 DNA follows: TGTGCCAGCAGCAAGGCGGGAAACACCATATATTTT.

The chain is built from TRBV4-1 and TRBJ2-6; TRBD1 matches 7 bases. The CDR3 has 20 amino acids. CDR1 MGHRA and CDR2 YSYEKL come from the germline V gene. The trim removed 1 base at V and 0 bases at J, leaving 12 bases unmatched. The CDR3 reads CASSQGYRGGLFSGANVLTF. CDR3 bases: TGCGCCAGCAGCCAAGGGTACAGGGGTGGTCTCTTCTCTGGGGCCAACGTCCTGACTTTC.

In this sample, this clone turned up a few times. V and J are TRBV5-1 and TRBJ1-2, with 7 bases aligning to TRBD1. The junction had 6 bases not matched to a gene; V was cut back by 6 bases and J by 4 bases. Looked up from germline, CDR1 is SGHRS and CDR2 is YFSETQ. The CDR3 spans 13 residues. The DNA for the CDR3 is TGCGCCAGCAACCCGGGACAGTTCTATGGCTACACCTTC. This translates into CASNPGQFYGYTF.

CDR3 in DNA: TGCAGCGCAGGACCGGAGAAGACCCAGTACTTC. Its protein is CSAGPEKTQYF. J is TRBJ2-5 and V is TRBV29-1; D gene uncertain. Trimming removed 7 bases from V and 6 bases from J, with 12 bases in between. CDR1 SQVTM and CDR2 ANQGSEA come from the germline V gene. The CDR3 totals 11 residues.

The chain recombines TRBV28 with TRBJ1-5; weak D call: TRBD1 (5 bases). The germline CDR1 and CDR2 sequences are MDHEN and SYDVKM. The ends were cut back, 8 bases at V and 5 bases at J, with 10 bases in the middle. The length of the CDR3 is 12 residues. The CDR3 DNA reads as TGTGCCAGCGGCGGGGCATATCAGCCCCAGCATTTT. This translates into CASGGAYQPQHF.

V usage is TRBV10-2 and J usage is TRBJ2-3, with TRBD2 matching 7 bases. CDR3 length equals 14 residues. V lost 3 bases to trimming and J lost 5 bases; unmatched junction nucleotides: 5. Per the germline V gene, CDR1 is WSHSY and CDR2 is SAAADI. CDR3 in amino acids: CASSDVGRGDTQYF. For the CDR3, the DNA is TGCGCCAGCAGTGATGTGGGGAGGGGAGATACGCAGTATTTT.

This clone appeared many times. The genes are TRBV16 and TRBJ2-7; D ambiguous. V was pared by 0 bases and J by 5 bases, with 8 bases between. The CDR3 spans 13 residues. Germline loops: CDR1 KGHSY, CDR2 FQNENV. CDR3 DNA: TGTGCCAGCAGCCAATCGCAGGTACACGAGCAGTACTTC. It codes for CASSQSQVHEQYF.

This chain joins TRBV2 and TRBJ2-6; possibly TRBD1 for D (6 bases). CDR3 length: 15 amino acids. V lost 7 bases and J lost 0, with 10 bases in between. Germline V gene sequence: CDR1 SNHLY, CDR2 FYNNEI. CDR3 amino acids: CASKKGVSGANVLTF. DNA of the CDR3: TGTGCCAGCAAAAAGGGGGTCTCTGGGGCCAACGTCCTGACTTTC.

This clone turned up a few times. The chain couples TRBV18 to TRBJ1-5; no clear D. Trimming pared 3 bases from V and 1 base from J, leaving 10 bases between. Germline-derived CDR1 and CDR2 are KGHSH and LQKENI. This CDR3 contains 15 residues. The CDR3 here is CASSPGAPSNQPQHF. DNA for the CDR3: TGTGCCAGCTCACCCGGAGCCCCGAGCAATCAGCCCCAGCATTTT.

V usage is TRBV7-2 and J usage is TRBJ2-1; D is perhaps TRBD1 or TRBD2 (5 bases each). The CDR3 has 16 amino acids. CDR1 is SGHTA, CDR2 FQGNSA, per germline. V was trimmed by 4 bases and J by 0 bases, leaving 13 bases between them. This chain's CDR3 is CASSYLGTGSYNEQFF. The CDR3 DNA reads TGTGCCAGCAGCTACCTGGGGACGGGCTCCTACAATGAGCAGTTCTTC.

This chain uses TRBV9 with TRBJ2-5, with TRBD1 as a possible D gene (5 bases). Germline CDR1 SGDLS, CDR2 YYNGEE. CDR3 size: 15 residues. V shed 5 bases and J shed 0 bases, with 14 bases lying between them. In DNA, the CDR3 is TGTGCCAGCAGTCCCCGAGACAGCTACCAAGAGACCCAGTACTTC. Translated, it gives CASSPRDSYQETQYF. The entire variable domain, with the rest obtained from reference TRBV9 and TRBJ2-5, is as follows: DSGVTQTPKHLITATGQRVTLRCSPRSGDLSVYWYQQSLDQGLQFLIQYYNGEERAKGNILERFSAQQFPDLHSELNLSSLELGDSALYFCASSPRDSYQETQYFGPGTRLLVL.

The table lists this clone with a few counts. V and J are TRBV2 and TRBJ2-7, with D tentatively TRBD1 (5 bases). Germline-derived CDR1 and CDR2 are SNHLY and FYNNEI. With 5 bases removed from V and 3 bases from J, the gap between germline ends came to 11 bases. The CDR3 extends over 13 amino acids. CDR3 in DNA: TGTGCCAGCAGTTATGACAGTTACTACGAGCAGTACGTC. Translating it yields CASSYDSYYEQYV.